The T cell receptor beta chain described here comes from a study of post-analysis software for immune sequencing data. Study-wide background: The study covered relapsing-remitting, secondary progressive and progressive-relapsing courses of multiple sclerosis. Overall study findings and caveats: Multiple sclerosis patients showed significantly lower normalized Chao1 diversity than controls did. The study found TRBV5-6, TRBV5-1 and TRBV20-1 among five TRBV segments more frequent in patients than controls. By F measure, strong co-clustering occurred among samples prepared in the same batch.

Prepared libraries of TCR beta cDNA carried unique molecular identifiers. Yield was 500,000 to 600,000 cDNA molecules from roughly 0.93 to 9.6 million T cells. TCRdb re-derived calls from the PCR reads in MiXCR, one entry per CDR3 protein. Among some 500,000 distinct CDR3 sequences, less than 45% were seen once, and the ten largest hold over 10%. This CDR3 comprises 18 residues. The ends lost 1 base at V and 8 bases at J; junction bases unmatched: 15. The V gene's germline CDR1 is SGHTA and CDR2 FQGNSA. This clonotype was counted a few times. Its specificity is unknown. Material for sequencing was blood. The TCR was taken from a girl between 10 and 17 years old with multiple sclerosis. This sequence joins TRBV7-2 and TRBJ2-1; 9 bases match TRBD2. Here the CDR3 DNA reads TGTGCCAGCAGCTTAGTAGCCCCCCGTGCGGGAGGGGCGCATGAGCAGTTCTTC. It encodes CASSLVAPRAGGAHEQFF.